A single sample is the source of the 27 T cell receptor beta chains below, sequenced in a study of blood T cell repertoires in COVID-19. Sequencing was performed with immunoSEQ multiplex PCR; in TCRdb, only in-frame clones are kept and a portion is missing. Altogether 150,000 or so clones are present, roughly nine tenths being singletons, with the ten largest covering more than 0.75%. Sequencing input: peripheral blood. The origin of the receptors is a young man with acute or convalescent COVID-19.

Only one count was recorded for this clone. The chain is built from TRBV7-9 and TRBJ1-1, with D tentatively TRBD1 (6 bases). Trimming removed 4 bases from V and 0 bases from J, with 9 bases in between. The CDR3 loop spans 14 amino acids. Germline V gene lookup returns CDR1 SEHNR and CDR2 FQNEAQ (reference sequence). For the CDR3, the DNA is TGTGCCAGCAGCTCGGGACATCTGAACACTGAAGCTTTCTTT. Translation: CASSSGHLNTEAFF.

The genes are TRBV6-5 and TRBJ1-5; 8 nucleotides agree with TRBD1. From germline, CDR1 is MNHEY and CDR2 SVGAGI. CDR3 length: 15 amino acids. V shed 7 bases, J shed 3 bases, and the junction held 8 bases outside the gene matches. The CDR3 region is CASTLKTGDNQPQHF. The CDR3, as DNA: TGTGCCAGCACATTGAAGACAGGGGACAATCAGCCCCAGCATTTT.

The rearrangement joins TRBV27 to TRBJ2-2, with 7 positions matching TRBD1. CDR1 is MNHEY and CDR2 is SMNVEV in the germline V gene (reference sequence). The junction had 14 bases not matched to a gene; V was cut back by 10 bases and J by 6 bases. The CDR3 is made up of 15 amino acids. CDR3 nucleotides: TGTGCCACCCAAAAAGACAGGGAAGGGCCCGGGGAGCTGTTTTTT. It yields the protein CATQKDREGPGELFF.

This chain joins TRBV28 and TRBJ2-7, with 10 bases matching TRBD2. The germline V gene has CDR1 MDHEN and CDR2 SYDVKM. V lost 2 bases and J lost 2; bases outside the gene matches: 3. CDR3 length equals 15 residues. The CDR3 loop is CASSLASGGTYEQYV. The CDR3, as DNA: TGTGCCAGCAGTTTAGCTAGCGGGGGAACCTACGAGCAGTACGTC.

J is TRBJ1-4 and V is TRBV27; 7 nucleotides match TRBD1. The V segment lost 6 bases and the J segment 4 bases; nucleotides outside the gene matches: 5. CDR1 is MNHEY, CDR2 SMNVEV, per germline (reference sequence). The CDR3 consists of 14 residues. The CDR3, as DNA: TGTGCCAGCAGCTCGGACAGGCGTAATGAAAAACTGTTTTTT. This encodes CASSSDRRNEKLFF.

For this clone: A junction end diverges from the germline sequence, so it may reflect a read error. The CDR3 bases are TGTGCCAGCAGCCACCCTGACAGGGAAGGGAACCCTGAAGCTTTCTTT. Residues: CASSHPDREGNPEAFF. The chain combines TRBV4-2 with TRBJ1-1; 7 nucleotides agree with TRBD1. CDR1 is LGHNA, CDR2 YNFKEQ, per germline. This CDR3 has 16 amino acids.

V and J are TRBV6-5 and TRBJ1-6, with D unresolved. V lost 0 bases and J lost 7, with 7 bases in between. CDR1 is MNHEY, CDR2 SVGAGI, per germline. The CDR3 totals 14 residues. The CDR3 region is CASSYSPQNSPLHF. In DNA, the CDR3 is TGTGCCAGCAGTTACTCGCCACAAAATTCACCCCTCCACTTT.

The chain combines TRBV5-5 with TRBJ2-1, with D perhaps matching TRBD1 (5 bases). The CDR3 is 12 residues long. V was shortened by 5 bases and J by 9 bases, with 12 bases between the two germline ends. Germline CDR1 is SGHKS and CDR2 is YYEKEE (reference sequence). The CDR3 loop is CASRPEGVEQFF. The CDR3 nucleotides are TGTGCCAGCAGACCCGAAGGGGTTGAGCAGTTCTTC. Drawing the rest from reference TRBV5-5 and TRBJ2-1, the complete variable domain is DAGVTQSPTHLIKTRGQQVTLRCSPISGHKSVSWYQQVLGQGPQFIFQYYEKEERGRGNFPDRFSARQFPNYSSELNVNALLLGDSALYLCASRPEGVEQFFGPGTRLTVL.

This clone was seen only once. This chain connects TRBV30 to TRBJ1-2, with 9 bases aligning to TRBD1. Trimming at V came to 0 bases and at J to 2 bases, leaving 7 bases not matched to a gene. This CDR3 spans 16 amino acids. The germline gives CDR1 GTSNPN, CDR2 SVGIG (reference sequence). The CDR3, as DNA: TGTGCCTGGAGTGTACTGGGACAGGGTCGGAACTATGGCTACACCTTC. This translates into CAWSVLGQGRNYGYTF. The full variable domain, completed using reference TRBV30 and TRBJ1-2, is SQTIHQWPATLVQPVGSPLSLECTVEGTSNPNLYWYRQAAGRGLQLLFYSVGIGQISSEVPQNLSASRPQDRQFILSSKKLLLSDSGFYLCAWSVLGQGRNYGYTFGSGTRLTVV.

The chain has TRBV5-1 and TRBJ1-4; D is perhaps TRBD1 (6 bases). Germline V gene sequence: CDR1 SGHRS, CDR2 YFSETQ. The length of the CDR3 is 14 residues. Trimming removed 1 base from V and 8 bases from J, with 12 bases in between. The chain's CDR3 is CASSLRGFREKLFF. In DNA, the CDR3 is TGCGCCAGCAGCTTGAGGGGGTTTCGGGAAAAACTGTTTTTT.

V is TRBV4-1 and J is TRBJ1-3; D not certain. The CDR3 sequence is 16 residues long. V lost 1 base and J 1 base, leaving 11 bases between the germline ends. From germline, CDR1 is MGHRA and CDR2 YSYEKL. CDR3 loop: CASSQAVLRSGNTIYF. The CDR3 nucleotides are TGCGCCAGCAGCCAAGCGGTATTGAGATCTGGAAACACCATATATTTT.

As DNA, the CDR3 is TGTGCCACCAGTGATCTCCAGGATAATGGCTACACCTTC. Translating it yields CATSDLQDNGYTF. This sequence joins TRBV24-1 and TRBJ1-2; D is unclear. The CDR3 consists of 13 residues. Per the germline V gene, CDR1 is KGHDR and CDR2 is SFDVKD. V was clipped by 3 bases and J by 6 bases, with 10 bases between them.

The CDR3 here is CASSAGVINEQFF. DNA for the CDR3: TGTGCCAGCAGCGCTGGAGTTATCAATGAGCAGTTCTTC. The V and J genes are TRBV7-2 and TRBJ2-1; D is unclear. The V end lost 5 bases, the J end lost 6 bases, and 11 bases lay between the germline ends. Germline CDR1 SGHTA, CDR2 FQGNSA. This CDR3 is 13 amino acids long.

The chain recombines TRBV4-1 with TRBJ2-5; D perhaps matches TRBD2 (6 bases). Per the germline V gene, CDR1 is MGHRA and CDR2 is YSYEKL. There are 16 residues in the CDR3. The V end was cut by 5 bases, the J end by 0 bases, with 16 bases between. The CDR3 DNA reads as TGCGCCAGCAGCAAGGTGGGCGGAGGGGACCAAGAGACCCAGTACTTC. Its translation: CASSKVGGGDQETQYF.

V usage is TRBV6-6 and J usage is TRBJ1-2; D possibly corresponds to TRBD1 (6 bases). The CDR3 has 15 residues. CDR1 is MNHNY, CDR2 SVGAGI, per germline (reference sequence). The V end lost 8 bases, the J end lost 6 bases, and 22 bases lay between the germline ends. In nucleotides, the CDR3 is TGTGCCAGCGGGACATTGGGGTATTCAGGGGATGGCTACACCTTC. Amino acids: CASGTLGYSGDGYTF.

The chain is built from TRBV5-4 and TRBJ2-7; 7 bases line up with TRBD1. The CDR3 has 14 residues. CDR1 SGHNT and CDR2 YYREEE come from the germline V gene (reference sequence). Losses at the gene ends were 3 bases for V and 5 bases for J; bases not matched to a gene: 8. CDR3 protein: CASSSPGQAHEQYV. The DNA of the CDR3 is TGTGCCAGCAGCTCCCCAGGACAGGCTCACGAGCAGTACGTC.

The chain recombines TRBV28 with TRBJ2-7; D may be TRBD2 (6 bases). This CDR3 has 12 residues. V was cut by 7 bases and J by 7 bases, with 14 bases left in between. Per the germline V gene, CDR1 is MDHEN and CDR2 is SYDVKM. The CDR3 loop reads CASTAGWREQYF. CDR3 sequence (DNA): TGTGCCAGCACTGCGGGGTGGAGGGAGCAGTACTTC.

The V and J genes are TRBV30 and TRBJ2-7; 8 positions agree with TRBD1. CDR3 length: 14 amino acids. Germline-derived CDR1 and CDR2 are GTSNPN and SVGIG (reference sequence). The J segment lost 2 bases and the V segment lost 8 bases, leaving 11 bases of the junction unmatched. As DNA, the CDR3 is TGTGCCGGAAGAACAGGGGGTCTCACCTACGAGCAGTACTTC. Its translation is CAGRTGGLTYEQYF.

The rearrangement links TRBV7-6 to TRBJ2-2; 9 positions agree with TRBD2. Trimming took 3 bases from V and 7 from J; bases not matched to a gene: 9. CDR1 is SGHVS, CDR2 FNYEAQ, per germline. The CDR3 sequence is 16 residues long. The CDR3 loop is CASSFSLGLANGELFF. The DNA for the CDR3 is TGTGCCAGCAGCTTTAGCTTGGGACTAGCCAACGGGGAGCTGTTTTTT.

In its sample, this clone was seen once. The chain combines TRBV28 with TRBJ1-2, with unresolved D. Trimming shortened V by 3 bases and J by 6 bases, and 17 bases separated the two germline ends. CDR1 and CDR2 (germline): MDHEN, SYDVKM. This CDR3 has 15 residues. Here the CDR3 DNA reads TGTGCCAGCAGTTTGCTTGCGGGGAATCGGGATGGCTACACCTTC. This codes for CASSLLAGNRDGYTF.

The chain has TRBV2 and TRBJ1-1; 10 bases fit TRBD1. Looked up from germline, CDR1 is SNHLY and CDR2 is FYNNEI. The CDR3 is 14 amino acids. Trimming took 6 bases from V and 1 from J; bases not matched to a gene: 2. In nucleotides, the CDR3 is TGTGCCAGCAGGGACAGGGGGGGGAACACTGAAGCTTTCTTT. It encodes CASRDRGGNTEAFF.

This rearrangement joins TRBV28 to TRBJ2-5; 11 nucleotides match TRBD2. Germline V gene data show CDR1 as MDHEN and CDR2 as SYDVKM. With V trimmed by 6 bases and J by 5 bases, 11 bases remained unmatched. CDR3 length: 16 amino acids. CDR3 in amino acids: CASSPRYSGGAETQYF. CDR3 coding DNA: TGTGCCAGCAGCCCCCGTTATAGCGGGGGGGCCGAGACCCAGTACTTC. Full variable domain (outside the CDR3, taken from reference TRBV28 and TRBJ2-5): DVKVTQSSRYLVKRTGEKVFLECVQDMDHENMFWYRQDPGLGLRLIYFSYDVKMKEKGDIPEGYSVSREKKERFSLILESASTNQTSMYLCASSPRYSGGAETQYFGPGTRLLVL.

This clone was counted a single time. The CDR3 loop is CASSQGQNTGELFF. The CDR3 coding sequence is TGCGCCAGCAGCCAAGGACAGAACACCGGGGAGCTGTTTTTT. The rearrangement uses TRBV4-1 and TRBJ2-2; D uncertain. The CDR3 has 14 amino acids. V was trimmed by 1 base and J by 1 base, leaving 4 bases between them. Germline V CDR1 and CDR2: MGHRA, YSYEKL.

The genes are TRBV13 and TRBJ1-4; perhaps TRBD1 as D (6 bases). Looked up from germline, CDR1 is PRHDT and CDR2 is FYEKMQ (reference sequence). Trimming took 2 bases from V and 4 from J, leaving 14 bases between them. The CDR3 spans 16 residues. The CDR3 DNA is TGTGCCAGCAGCTTAAAGGGCGGGGGGCATAATGAAAAACTGTTTTTT. Translating gives CASSLKGGGHNEKLFF.

The chain recombines TRBV30 with TRBJ1-1, with TRBD1 as a possible D gene (6 bases). CDR1 and CDR2 from the germline V gene are GTSNPN and SVGIG (reference sequence). CDR3 length: 12 amino acids. The V and J ends lost 4 bases and 4 bases respectively, with 10 bases between them. In nucleotides, the CDR3 is TGTGCCTGGAATCGGGGGGCCACTGAAGCTTTCTTT. Translation gives CAWNRGATEAFF.

A word on this clone: The identical CDR3 is also encoded by other nucleotide sequences in the sample. V gene TRBV30 combines with J gene TRBJ1-5; TRBD1 agrees at 7 bases. The CDR3 length is 15 residues. The trim removed 0 bases at V and 1 base at J, leaving 3 bases unmatched. Germline CDR1 GTSNPN, CDR2 SVGIG (reference sequence). The CDR3 DNA reads as TGTGCCTGGAGTGTACGACAGGGCAGCAATCAGCCCCAGCATTTT. Amino acids: CAWSVRQGSNQPQHF. Drawing the rest from reference TRBV30 and TRBJ1-5, the complete variable domain is SQTIHQWPATLVQPVGSPLSLECTVEGTSNPNLYWYRQAAGRGLQLLFYSVGIGQISSEVPQNLSASRPQDRQFILSSKKLLLSDSGFYLCAWSVRQGSNQPQHFGDGTRLSIL.

This clone was counted once. The rearrangement uses TRBV11-2 and TRBJ2-1; 7 bases are shared with TRBD1. V lost 3 bases to trimming and J lost 6 bases; unmatched junction nucleotides: 2. CDR3 length: 13 residues. Germline loops: CDR1 SGHAT, CDR2 FQNNGV. The CDR3 region is CASSFDRANEQFF. In DNA form, the CDR3 reads TGTGCCAGCAGCTTTGACAGGGCCAATGAGCAGTTCTTC.